This TCR beta chain came from a study of shared clonotypes between healthy human individuals. Background on the study: CD8 memory received one plate per donor, CD8 naive two, CD4 memory three and CD4 naive three.

CDR1 is MNHEY and CDR2 is SVGAGI in the germline V gene. The CDR3 loop spans 14 amino acids. Trimming took off 2 bases at V and 7 bases at J, with 11 bases between the two ends. The naive CD8 subset, CD45RO-negative cells positively selected for CCR7, excluded terminally differentiated effector memory CD45RA+ cells. All donors were Caucasian adults living in Nashville, Tennessee. At deep level, the assay was performed. Using immunoSEQ multiplex PCR, the repertoire was profiled, and TCRdb retains in-frame clones only, with some absent. The sample records some 2 million clones, over 85% being singletons.

The sample was naive CD8+ T cells sorted from blood. The chain combines TRBV6-5 with TRBJ1-4; perhaps TRBD1 as D (6 bases). This TCR derives from a man younger than 35 in good health. The chain's CDR3 is CASSYGGAGEKLFF. The CDR3 coding sequence is TGTGCCAGCAGTTACGGGGGCGCGGGTGAAAAACTGTTTTTT.